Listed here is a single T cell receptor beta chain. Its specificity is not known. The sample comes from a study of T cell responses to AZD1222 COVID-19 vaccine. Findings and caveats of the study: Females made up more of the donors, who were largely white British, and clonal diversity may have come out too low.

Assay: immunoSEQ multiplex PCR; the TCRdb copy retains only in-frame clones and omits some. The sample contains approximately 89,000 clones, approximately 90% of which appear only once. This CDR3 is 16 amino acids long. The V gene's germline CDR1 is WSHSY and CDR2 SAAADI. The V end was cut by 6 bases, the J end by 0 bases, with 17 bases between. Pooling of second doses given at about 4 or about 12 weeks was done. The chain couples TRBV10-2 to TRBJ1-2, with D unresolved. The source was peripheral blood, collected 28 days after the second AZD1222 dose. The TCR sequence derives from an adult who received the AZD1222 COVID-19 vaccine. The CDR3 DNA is TGCGCCAGCAGGGGGAGGAGGACGCCTGCTAACTATGGCTACACCTTC. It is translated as CASRGRRTPANYGYTF.